This T cell receptor (beta chain) is drawn from a study of blood T cell repertoires in COVID-19. Assay: immunoSEQ multiplex PCR; the TCRdb copy retains only in-frame clones and omits some. In the table there are hundreds of thousands of clones, around four fifths of which are singletons. From germline, CDR1 is SEHNR and CDR2 FQNEAQ (reference sequence). This CDR3 comprises 15 residues. J was trimmed by 6 bases and V by 4 bases; bases with no gene match: 6. This clone was recorded once. The chain uses TRBV7-9 and TRBJ2-2; 9 positions match TRBD1. The clonotype originates from a woman older than 75 with acute or convalescent COVID-19. The sample consisted of peripheral blood. The CDR3 nucleotides read TGTGCCAGCAGCTACCCCGGGACAGGGTCCGGGGAGCTGTTTTTT. This encodes CASSYPGTGSGELFF.